Sequencing of this TCR beta chain was carried out in a study of T cells of healthy individuals. This clonotype has at least ten counts. Germline V gene data show CDR1 as MDHEN and CDR2 as SYDVKM. Trimming stripped 11 bases from V and 0 bases from J, with 14 bases between. CDR3 length: 14 residues. TCRdb re-analysed the 5' RACE reads in MiXCR, keeping a single row per CDR3 protein. The sample includes around 90,000 distinct CDR3 sequences, about 4.8% of them seen just once. The chain couples TRBV28 to TRBJ2-4, with a possible D match to TRBD2 (5 bases). The source of this sequence is a female donor in good health. The CDR3 nucleotides read TGTGCCGGACGACGGGGTACAGCCAAAAACATTCAGTACTTC. The encoded protein is CAGRRGTAKNIQYF.